Listed here are 22 T cell receptor beta chains from one sample, sequenced in a study of CD8+CD57+ T cells in acquired aplastic anemia. The sequenced patients had an expansion of CD8+CD57+ cells seen by flow cytometry. The TCR beta profiling, which covered VDJ combination and CDR3 sequence, was carried out using genomic DNA as the template. TCRdb used MiXCR to reprocess the reads, holding one entry per CDR3 protein. Of over 150,000 distinct CDR3 sequences in the sample, about half were seen once. Sequenced material: sorted CD4+, CD8+, or CD8+CD57+ T cells (not recorded which) from PBMCs. Receptors were obtained from a human donor with aplastic anemia.

This clonotype showed up many times. In DNA form, the CDR3 reads TGTGCCAGCACCCGACAGGAGAATTCACCCCTCCACTTT. It translates to CASTRQENSPLHF. The rearrangement links TRBV5-8 to TRBJ1-6, with D tentatively TRBD1 (6 bases). The CDR3 loop spans 13 amino acids. In germline, CDR1 is SGHTS, CDR2 YDEGEE. Trimming took off 6 bases at V and 7 bases at J, with 11 bases between the two ends. The variable domain in full, completed from reference TRBV5-8 and TRBJ1-6, reads EAGVTQSPTHLIKTRGQQATLRCSPISGHTSVYWYQQALGLGLQFLLWYDEGEERNRGNFPPRFSGRQFPNYSSELNVNALELEDSALYLCASTRQENSPLHFGNGTRLTVT.

Worth noting for this clonotype: The junction departs from germline at one end; a sequencing error may be responsible. The chain couples TRBV7-3 to TRBJ2-1; possible D gene TRBD1, 6 bases. The CDR3 sequence is 13 residues long. The germline V gene encodes CDR1 SGHTA and CDR2 FQGTGA. The CDR3 reads CAGSIYRENEQFF. The CDR3 DNA follows: TGTGCCGGCAGCATATACAGGGAGAATGAGCAGTTCTTC.

A note on this clonotype: This sequence may be a read error, since a much larger clone differs from it by one base. The chain carries TRBV2 and TRBJ1-3, with D possibly matching TRBD1 (5 bases). Germline lookup yields CDR1 SNHLY and CDR2 FYNNEI. The CDR3 runs to 16 residues. The CDR3 here is CASSRQGPRSGNTICF. For the CDR3, the DNA is TGTGCCAGCAGCCGTCAGGGACCCCGCTCTGGAAACACCATATGTTTT.

For this clonotype: A read error is possible here, since a much larger clone lies one base away. No conserved phenylalanine or tryptophan is present at the end of the CDR3, so a read error is the likely explanation. The chain uses TRBV11-2 and TRBJ1-3, with no clear D. V shed 0 bases and J shed 0 bases, with 6 bases lying between them. This CDR3 is 15 amino acids long. Looked up from germline, CDR1 is SGHAT and CDR2 is FQNNGV. In DNA form, the CDR3 reads TGTGCCAGCAGCTTAGAACCACTCTCTGGAAACACCATATATCTT. Residues: CASSLEPLSGNTIYL.

This clonotype has at least ten counts. The V call is TRBV7-3, the J call TRBJ2-3, with D perhaps TRBD2 (7 bases). Trimming shortened V by 8 bases and J by 3 bases, and 21 bases separated the two germline ends. Germline values: CDR1 SGHTA, CDR2 FQGTGA. CDR3 length: 16 residues. The CDR3 sequence: CASAPRGGRGTDTQYF. CDR3 in DNA: TGTGCCAGCGCCCCGAGGGGGGGCAGGGGAACAGATACGCAGTATTTT.

With regard to this clonotype: A much larger clone differs from this one at a single base, so this may be a read error. The V call is TRBV7-3, the J call TRBJ1-1, with D possibly being TRBD1 (5 bases). The V end was cut by 5 bases, the J end by 4 bases, with 11 bases between. Germline V gene sequence: CDR1 SGHTA, CDR2 FQGTGA. This CDR3 region has 13 residues. CDR3 nucleotides: TGTGCCAGCAGCGGGGGGGAGGGCACTGAAGCTTTCTTT. This codes for CASSGGEGTEAFF.

The chain joins TRBV20-1 to TRBJ2-1, with TRBD2 identical over 9 bases. Losses at the gene ends were 3 bases for V and 15 bases for J; bases not matched to a gene: 9. The CDR3 contains 12 residues. Germline V gene data show CDR1 as DFQATT and CDR2 as SNEGSKA (reference sequence). In DNA form, the CDR3 reads TGCAGTGCTAGGAGTAGCGGGGGAACTACGTTCTTC. This sequence encodes CSARSSGGTTFF.

The V and J genes are TRBV9 and TRBJ2-3; 11 bases line up with TRBD1. CDR1 is SGDLS and CDR2 is YYNGEE in the germline V gene. V lost 0 bases, J lost 0 bases, and 3 bases stayed unmatched. This CDR3 contains 17 residues. Here the CDR3 reads CASSVAGTGGSTDTQYF. The CDR3 DNA sequence: TGTGCCAGCAGCGTAGCAGGGACAGGGGGTAGCACAGATACGCAGTATTTT.

This chain uses TRBV10-3 with TRBJ1-1; a possible D gene is TRBD1 (5 bases). CDR3 length: 12 residues. Per the germline V gene, CDR1 is ENHRY and CDR2 is SYGVKD. Trimming shortened V by 4 bases and J by 10 bases, and 13 bases separated the two germline ends. The CDR3 spells CAISAREGRAFF. DNA of the CDR3: TGTGCCATCAGTGCGCGGGAGGGGAGAGCTTTCTTT.

This clonotype was counted ten times or more. The gene calls are TRBV14 and TRBJ1-1; D is possibly TRBD1 (5 bases). CDR3 size: 14 residues. Germline values: CDR1 SGHDN, CDR2 FVKESK. V gave up 4 bases and J gave up 8 bases, with 17 bases separating them. CDR3: CASSRQGWGEEAFF. The CDR3 coding sequence is TGTGCCAGCAGCCGACAAGGGTGGGGGGAAGAAGCTTTCTTT.

This clonotype was detected many times. This sequence joins TRBV6-2 or TRBV6-3 and TRBJ1-1; no firm D call. CDR3 length equals 14 residues. Trimming pared 5 bases from V and 7 bases from J, leaving 17 bases between. In germline, CDR1 is MNHEY, CDR2 SVGEGT. The CDR3 DNA reads TGTGCCAGCAGTCGTTCGACCCAGGCATTTGAAGCTTTCTTT. Amino acid sequence: CASSRSTQAFEAFF.

There are many counts of this clonotype. Written as DNA, the CDR3 is TGTGCCAGTAGTAAGGGAGGGGCGGGCACCGGGGAGCTGTTTTTT. Residues: CASSKGGAGTGELFF. The chain employs TRBV19 and TRBJ2-2, with TRBD2 matching over 7 bases. The germline V gene encodes CDR1 LNHDA and CDR2 SQIVND (reference sequence). The CDR3 loop spans 15 amino acids. Trimming cost V 4 bases and J 4 bases; bases outside gene matches: 6.

This clonotype was observed a few times. A read error may explain this, as a much larger clone is one base away. Because it lacks the conserved phenylalanine or tryptophan at the end, this CDR3 is likely a read error. V usage is TRBV5-1 and J usage is TRBJ1-3; D gene unclear. The CDR3 sequence is 13 residues long. The germline V and J ends were trimmed by 4 bases and 5 bases, with 10 bases remaining between them. Germline V gene data show CDR1 as SGHRS and CDR2 as YFSETQ. The chain's CDR3 is CASSVPGRNTIYL. The CDR3 DNA reads TGCGCCAGCAGCGTCCCCGGGAGAAACACCATATATCTT.

This clonotype was observed many times. Relative to the germline gene, one junction end is altered; a read error may explain this. The chain couples TRBV7-3 to TRBJ2-1; 7 positions match TRBD1. The CDR3 runs to 12 residues. Germline CDR1 reads SGHTA; CDR2 reads FQGTGA. The CDR3 sequence: CASSLTGDEQFF. Here the CDR3 DNA reads TGTGCCAGCAGCCTAACAGGGGATGAGCAGTTCTTC.

The rearrangement uses TRBV7-9 and TRBJ2-7; D is undetermined. CDR1 is SEHNR and CDR2 is FQNEAQ in the germline V gene (reference sequence). The ends were cut back, 10 bases at V and 0 bases at J, with 16 bases in the middle. The CDR3 loop spans 14 amino acids. The CDR3 protein is CATATYKSSYEQYF. The DNA for the CDR3 is TGTGCCACCGCCACCTACAAGAGCTCCTACGAGCAGTACTTC. The full variable domain, with the rest looked up from reference TRBV7-9 and TRBJ2-7, is DTGVSQNPRHKITKRGQNVTFRCDPISEHNRLYWYRQTLGQGPEFLTYFQNEAQLEKSRLLSDRFSAERPKGSFSTLEIQRTEQGDSAMYLCATATYKSSYEQYFGPGTRLTVT.

V is TRBV12-3 or TRBV12-4 and J is TRBJ1-2, with D possibly matching TRBD1 (5 bases). The CDR3 sequence is 14 residues long. V was trimmed by 5 bases and J by 5 bases, leaving 15 bases between them. The CDR3 sequence is CASSLGTALYGYTF. The DNA for the CDR3 is TGTGCCAGCAGTCTCGGGACGGCACTTTATGGCTACACCTTC.

The CDR3 sequence: CSARLAGAYEQYF. DNA of the CDR3: TGCAGTGCCCGACTAGCGGGGGCCTACGAGCAGTACTTC. The chain is built from TRBV20-1 and TRBJ2-7; 12 bases are shared with TRBD2. This CDR3 contains 13 residues. The V gene end was trimmed by 6 bases and the J gene end by 2 bases; junction bases not matched to a gene: 2. CDR1 DFQATT and CDR2 SNEGSKA come from the germline V gene (reference sequence).

This clonotype came up many times. The genes are TRBV9 and TRBJ2-3; D is ambiguous. Germline CDR1 reads SGDLS; CDR2 reads YYNGEE. This CDR3 has 14 residues. The V end was cut by 0 bases, the J end by 3 bases, with 8 bases between. CDR3 amino acids: CASSVGGPTDTQYF. The CDR3 DNA follows: TGTGCCAGCAGCGTAGGAGGACCGACAGATACGCAGTATTTT.

For this clonotype: This may be a read error, as it is one base from a much larger clone. J is TRBJ2-7 and V is TRBV2; D is perhaps TRBD1 (6 bases). The CDR3 is 12 residues long. CDR1 is SNHLY and CDR2 is FYNNEI in the germline V gene. The chain's CDR3 is CASSQDRTDRHF. The CDR3 bases are TGTGCCAGCAGCCAAGACAGGACCGACCGGCACTTC.

This clonotype came up many times. The J gene is TRBJ1-1, the V gene TRBV30; D possibly corresponds to TRBD1 (6 bases). Germline lookup yields CDR1 GTSNPN and CDR2 SVGIG (reference sequence). This CDR3 is 14 amino acids long. Trimming removed 8 bases at V and 1 base at J, with 17 bases between. The CDR3 protein is CASSSRGGNTEAFF. The CDR3 nucleotides read TGTGCCAGCTCCAGCAGGGGCGGGAACACTGAAGCTTTCTTT. Full variable domain (remainder filled in from reference TRBV30 and TRBJ1-1): SQTIHQWPATLVQPVGSPLSLECTVEGTSNPNLYWYRQAAGRGLQLLFYSVGIGQISSEVPQNLSASRPQDRQFILSSKKLLLSDSGFYLCASSSRGGNTEAFFGQGTRLTVV.

This clonotype was seen more than once but under ten times. The chain carries TRBV9 and TRBJ1-2; D is possibly TRBD1 (5 bases). Trimming stripped 5 bases from V and 8 bases from J, with 10 bases between. The CDR3 has 11 amino acids. Germline V CDR1 and CDR2: SGDLS, YYNGEE. Here the CDR3 DNA reads TGTGCCAGCAGTGCAGGGCCCGGCTACACCTTC. Protein: CASSAGPGYTF.

The CDR3 here is CASSTMLPGLAGGGTDTQYF. CDR3 sequence (DNA): TGTGCCAGCAGTACAATGCTCCCGGGACTAGCGGGGGGGGGCACAGATACGCAGTATTTT. The genes are TRBV12-3 or TRBV12-4 and TRBJ2-3; 16 bases line up with TRBD2. The length of the CDR3 is 20 residues. With V trimmed by 5 bases and J by 1 base, 12 bases remained unmatched.